Below are 9 T cell receptor beta chains sequenced from a single sample in a study of control samples from healthy donors and cancer patients. TCRdb's table, derived via immunoSEQ multiplex PCR, lists solely in-frame clones and lacks some. Of tens of thousands of clones listed, roughly 85% are singletons. Sequenced sample: blood. These receptors originate from a man aged 35-49 years in good health.

By share, this clone counts as large (0.1 to 1%). The rearrangement joins TRBV5-1 to TRBJ2-1; D not resolved. CDR3 length: 18 residues. V lost 0 bases to trimming and J lost 3 bases, with 19 bases between them. Germline V gene data show CDR1 as SGHRS and CDR2 as YFSETQ. The CDR3: CASSLGARTLHLYNEQFF. CDR3 DNA sequence: TGCGCCAGCAGCTTGGGGGCTAGGACCTTGCACCTCTACAATGAGCAGTTCTTC.

Details on this clone: Other DNA sequences from this sample encode an identical CDR3 as well. This sequence joins TRBV4-3 and TRBJ2-1, with D perhaps matching TRBD2 (5 bases). There are 15 residues in the CDR3. Looked up from germline, CDR1 is LGHNA and CDR2 is YSLEER. The V gene lost 0 bases and the J gene lost 7 bases, with 13 bases spanning the gap. CDR3 sequence reads: CASSQEGLGGNEQFF. CDR3 nucleotides: TGCGCCAGCAGCCAAGAAGGGCTCGGAGGAAATGAGCAGTTCTTC.

The CDR3, as DNA: TGTGCCAGCAGCCAAGAGGGGGCTAGCACAGATACGCAGTATTTT. Its translation is CASSQEGASTDTQYF. This sequence joins TRBV3-1 (or the pseudogene TRBV3-2) and TRBJ2-3; weak D call: TRBD1 (6 bases). V was shortened by 0 bases and J by 0 bases, with 7 bases between the two germline ends. The CDR3 contains 15 residues. Germline V CDR1 and CDR2: LGHDT, YNNKEL (reference sequence).

The J gene is TRBJ2-3, the V gene TRBV20-1; tentatively, D is TRBD2 (6 bases). The CDR3 runs 10 residues. From germline, CDR1 is DFQATT and CDR2 SNEGSKA (reference sequence). CDR3 coding DNA: TGCGGCGGGGTTCGGGATACGCAGTATTTT. Amino acid sequence: CGGVRDTQYF.

This rearrangement joins TRBV2 to TRBJ2-1; TRBD2 aligns across 16 bases. This CDR3 spans 17 amino acids. Germline assignment: CDR1 SNHLY and CDR2 FYNNEI. Trimming at V came to 5 bases and at J to 7 bases, leaving 8 bases not matched to a gene. The CDR3 DNA reads as TGTGCCAGCAGTTCTTCTCCGGGACTAGCGGGAGGGAATGAGCAGTTCTTC. This translates into CASSSSPGLAGGNEQFF.

The rearrangement links TRBV5-1 to TRBJ2-2; 8 bases are a match to TRBD2. The CDR3 runs to 15 residues. Germline V gene sequence: CDR1 SGHRS, CDR2 YFSETQ. Trimming cost V 1 base and J 4 bases; bases outside gene matches: 3. The CDR3: CASSLLAGTTGELFF. As DNA, the CDR3 is TGCGCCAGCAGCTTGTTAGCGGGGACCACCGGGGAGCTGTTTTTT.

V is TRBV5-3 and J is TRBJ2-5; D gene unclear. TRBV5-3 is placed among ORFs of uncertain function. The CDR3 has 12 residues. V was trimmed by 2 bases and J by 3 bases, leaving 5 bases between them. Here the CDR3 reads CARSFLEETQYF. The DNA for the CDR3 is TGTGCCAGAAGCTTTCTAGAAGAGACCCAGTACTTC.

The V call is TRBV28, the J call TRBJ1-5; a weak D match, TRBD1 (6 bases). V lost 5 bases, J lost 2 bases, and 10 bases lay in between. Germline V CDR1 and CDR2: MDHEN, SYDVKM. This CDR3 is built from 14 residues. CDR3 in amino acids: CASSPGQRNQPQHF. The CDR3 DNA reads as TGTGCCAGCAGTCCGGGACAACGCAATCAGCCCCAGCATTTT.

The gene calls are TRBV25-1 and TRBJ2-1; no clear D gene. Germline V CDR1 and CDR2: MGHDK, SYGVNS. This CDR3 comprises 12 residues. V lost 4 bases to trimming and J lost 4 bases, with 5 bases between them. CDR3 sequence: CASSVRYNEQFF. The CDR3 DNA reads as TGTGCCAGCAGTGTGCGATACAATGAGCAGTTCTTC.